The 18 T cell receptor beta chains reported below all come from one sample, sequenced in a study of cytomegalovirus exposure and HLA in healthy donors. TCRdb's copy holds only in-frame clones and misses some; the assay was immunoSEQ multiplex PCR. The data contain about 74,000 clones, around 95% of them singletons. The sample consisted of PBMCs. The receptor source for this set is a woman under 30 in good health and CMV-seropositive.

This sequence joins TRBV6-1 and TRBJ1-1, with 8 bases fitting TRBD1. This CDR3 is 15 amino acids long. V dropped 4 bases and J dropped 3; count of bases not matched to a gene: 7. Germline V CDR1 and CDR2: MNHNS, SASEGT. In DNA, the CDR3 is TGTGCCAGCAGTGGTCATCAGGGGGCTTACACTGAAGCTTTCTTT. This encodes CASSGHQGAYTEAFF.

The rearrangement uses TRBV10-1 and TRBJ2-7, with 7 nucleotides matching TRBD1. V trimming: 6 bases; J trimming: 0 bases; junction bases outside the gene matches: 8. This CDR3 is 15 amino acids long. Germline values: CDR1 WNHNN, CDR2 SYGVQD (reference sequence). The CDR3 DNA is TGCGCCAGCAGCGCCGGGCCAGGGGGCTCCTACGAGCAGTACTTC. Its protein product is CASSAGPGGSYEQYF.

This sequence joins TRBV5-6 and TRBJ1-2; D possibly corresponds to TRBD1 (6 bases). Between the trimmed V and J ends, which lost 2 bases and 4 bases, there was a span of 15 bases. The CDR3 is 15 residues long. Germline values: CDR1 SGHDT, CDR2 YYEEEE. The CDR3: CASSFRGGAGYGYTF. The CDR3 nucleotides read TGTGCCAGCAGCTTTCGCGGGGGCGCGGGCTATGGCTACACCTTC.

The chain is built from TRBV6-5 and TRBJ2-7; possible D gene TRBD2, 6 bases. The V end lost 5 bases, the J end lost 0 bases, and 14 bases lay between the germline ends. The CDR3 runs 15 residues. The germline V gene has CDR1 MNHEY and CDR2 SVGAGI. CDR3 bases: TGTGCCAGCAGTGCCGGGACTGACCCCTCCTACGAGCAGTACTTC. Its translation: CASSAGTDPSYEQYF.

The V and J genes are TRBV11-3 and TRBJ2-1, with D possibly matching TRBD2 (6 bases). Germline V gene sequence: CDR1 SGHNT, CDR2 YENEEA. V was cut by 0 bases and J by 12 bases, with 15 bases left in between. This CDR3 is built from 14 residues. The CDR3 sequence is CASSLDMPTGGQFF. In nucleotides, the CDR3 is TGTGCCAGCAGCTTAGATATGCCTACCGGGGGGCAGTTCTTC.

The V gene is TRBV7-3, the J gene TRBJ2-2, with 14 nucleotides matching TRBD2. Trimming at V came to 5 bases and at J to 8 bases, leaving 4 bases not matched to a gene. Germline V lookup: CDR1 SGHTA, CDR2 FQGTGA. CDR3 length equals 15 residues. For the CDR3, the DNA is TGTGCCAGCAGCCCCCGACTAGCGGGAGGGGGGGAGCTGTTTTTT. Translation: CASSPRLAGGGELFF.

The chain carries TRBV2 and TRBJ1-1; 9 bases agree with TRBD1. CDR1 SNHLY and CDR2 FYNNEI come from the germline V gene. This CDR3 region has 13 residues. V gave up 6 bases and J gave up 5 bases; unmatched junction bases: 4. The CDR3 DNA sequence: TGTGCCAGCAGATCGGACAGGGGAACTGAAGCTTTCTTT. It specifies CASRSDRGTEAFF.

The genes are TRBV7-8 and TRBJ1-1; possible D gene TRBD1, 6 bases. The CDR3 consists of 15 residues. Trimming left V 5 bases short and J 6 bases short, with 19 bases between. Per the germline V gene, CDR1 is SGHVS and CDR2 is FQNEAQ. The CDR3: CASSRYLRGGSEAFF. In nucleotides, the CDR3 is TGTGCCAGCAGCCGATATCTTCGCGGGGGCTCTGAAGCTTTCTTT.

V usage is TRBV18 and J usage is TRBJ2-7; possibly TRBD2 for D (6 bases). V shed 3 bases and J shed 0 bases, with 15 bases lying between them. The CDR3 extends over 16 amino acids. Germline V CDR1 and CDR2: KGHSH, LQKENI. The CDR3 coding sequence is TGTGCCAGCTCACCCGGCGGAGGGGTCAGCTCCTACGAGCAGTACTTC. It translates to CASSPGGGVSSYEQYF.

The chain combines TRBV4-2 with TRBJ2-7; 10 nucleotides match TRBD2. The J segment lost 7 bases and the V segment lost 1 base, leaving 19 bases of the junction unmatched. The CDR3 covers 19 residues. Germline V gene data show CDR1 as LGHNA and CDR2 as YNFKEQ. CDR3: CASSQVSGGDIRGSREQYF. The CDR3, as DNA: TGTGCCAGCAGCCAAGTCAGCGGGGGGGATATACGAGGCTCCAGGGAGCAGTACTTC.

The chain employs TRBV12-5 and TRBJ1-2; 7 nucleotides agree with TRBD1. V shed 0 bases, J shed 6 bases, and the junction held 10 bases outside the gene matches. CDR1 is LGHNT and CDR2 is FRNRAP in the germline V gene. The CDR3 runs 16 residues. The DNA for the CDR3 is TGTGCTAGTGGTTTGGTGGGAGACTTGACAGGGCATGGCTACACCTTC. This translates into CASGLVGDLTGHGYTF.

V is TRBV6-6 and J is TRBJ1-1; no firm D call. CDR3 size: 12 residues. The V end was cut by 2 bases, the J end by 5 bases, with 6 bases between. Looked up from germline, CDR1 is MNHNY and CDR2 is SVGAGI (reference sequence). The CDR3 coding sequence is TGTGCCAGCAGTTACAGAGTAACTGAAGCTTTCTTT. Its protein is CASSYRVTEAFF.

The chain is built from TRBV2 and TRBJ2-7; D is perhaps TRBD1 (5 bases). The CDR3 length is 13 residues. V was clipped by 5 bases and J by 6 bases, with 14 bases between them. Germline values: CDR1 SNHLY, CDR2 FYNNEI. This chain's CDR3 is CASSLDPQGEQYF. The CDR3, as DNA: TGTGCCAGCAGTTTAGACCCGCAGGGCGAGCAGTACTTC.

This rearrangement joins TRBV30 to TRBJ1-5; 7 bases are a match to TRBD1. CDR1 and CDR2 from the germline V gene are GTSNPN and SVGIG (reference sequence). This CDR3 contains 13 residues. The junction had 4 bases not matched to a gene; V was cut back by 3 bases and J by 5 bases. Written as DNA, the CDR3 is TGTGCCTGGAGGGGCAGGGGGGATCAGCCCCAGCATTTT. It yields the protein CAWRGRGDQPQHF.

About this clone itself: The sample holds other DNA sequences that translate to the same CDR3. The chain combines TRBV5-1 with TRBJ2-1; TRBD1 agrees at 8 bases. The germline V gene encodes CDR1 SGHRS and CDR2 YFSETQ. V gave up 2 bases and J gave up 0 bases; unmatched junction bases: 1. CDR3 size: 15 residues. This CDR3 is CASSLGQGSYNEQFF. DNA for the CDR3: TGCGCCAGCAGCTTAGGACAGGGCTCCTACAATGAGCAGTTCTTC.

The V and J genes are TRBV6-1 and TRBJ1-2; 9 bases align to TRBD1. The CDR3 totals 13 residues. V lost 5 bases, J lost 5 bases, and 3 bases stayed unmatched. Per the germline V gene, CDR1 is MNHNS and CDR2 is SASEGT. CDR3 region: CASSPDRGYGYTF. CDR3 nucleotides: TGTGCCAGCAGTCCGGACAGGGGTTATGGCTACACCTTC.

The chain is built from TRBV12-5 and TRBJ2-1; 12 bases map to TRBD2. The junction had 13 bases not matched to a gene; V was cut back by 5 bases and J by 2 bases. Germline V lookup: CDR1 LGHNT, CDR2 FRNRAP. This CDR3 spans 19 amino acids. CDR3 in DNA: TGTGCTAGTGGTGACCCGACTAGCGGGAGTAGAAGGGCCTACAATGAGCAGTTCTTC. Encoded protein: CASGDPTSGSRRAYNEQFF. Using reference TRBV12-5 and TRBJ2-1 for the parts outside the CDR3, the full variable domain is DARVTQTPRHKVTEMGQEVTMRCQPILGHNTVFWYRQTMMQGLELLAYFRNRAPLDDSGMPKDRFSAEMPDATLATLKIQPSEPRDSAVYFCASGDPTSGSRRAYNEQFFGPGTRLTVL.

The rearrangement joins TRBV6-6 to TRBJ1-5, with D maybe TRBD1 (5 bases). CDR3 length: 13 residues. CDR1 and CDR2 from the germline V gene are MNHNY and SVGAGI (reference sequence). Trimming removed 4 bases from V and 4 bases from J, with 8 bases in between. The CDR3 DNA follows: TGTGCCAGCAGTTTGGGGCAAAATCAGCCCCAGCATTTT. Amino acid sequence: CASSLGQNQPQHF.